This T cell receptor beta chain was obtained from a study of T cell responses to AZD1222 COVID-19 vaccine (dated by TCRdb to about 2021). With respect to the entire study: A total of about 240 trial participants underwent TCR sequencing, of whom about 210 received two doses of AZD1222 and about 25 received two doses of the MenACWY control vaccine. Trial participants were enrolled by age into subgroups of 18-55, 56-69 and 70-plus years, and approximately 150, 30 and 60 TCR-sequenced participants, respectively, were included in these subgroups. General study outcomes and caveats: Because no samples from the day 14 peak response were available, repertoires could be characterized only after the peak T cell response. A significant rise in spike-specific TCR breadth and depth was observed after two AZD1222 doses relative to day 0 and relative to MenACWY recipients. Vaccine-associated CD4 TCRs spanned the whole spike protein, with dominant responses in regions 160-218 and 743-854. Participants were mostly white British and included more females than males, and it was suggested by the authors that clonal diversity may have been underestimated. Nearly half of unique spike-specific TCRs reportedly recognized epitopes outside regions mutated in the B.1.351 and B.1.1.7 variants. The 56-69-year group was small, and its depth increase did not reach significance, likely because of low power. Conclusions about previously exposed vaccinees are limited because only five or six AZD1222 recipients were SARS-CoV-2 seropositive at baseline.

Relative to germline, V is 6 bases shorter and J is 7 bases shorter, with 11 bases between their ends. CDR1 and CDR2 were assigned from the germline V gene as SQVTM and ANQGSEA. From its cysteine to its phenylalanine, the CDR3 spans 11 amino acids. Only the CDR3 part of the read is kept: 33 bases, read in frame from the first base. The CDR3 regions of human TCRbeta chains were analyzed by immunosequencing. Turning to the authors' computational methods: TCRs in the repertoires were compared against a reference library of SARS-CoV-2-specific TCRs that had been generated with the MIRA antigen-specificity platform. Breadth meant the fraction of unique TCRs that were SARS-CoV-2-associated, whereas depth meant the fraction of total T cells that were SARS-CoV-2-associated. Using the MIRA data, every spike-specific TCR was mapped to the spike region that the TCR reacted to and assigned to either a CD4 or a CD8 class. Log10-transformed breadth and depth values were compared by one-way ANOVA with Sidak's multiple comparisons tests. Not all clones reach the TCRdb copy of this immuneACCESS table, which keeps in-frame sequences only. Checked studies attribute under half of the gap to unresolved V genes and leave the rest unexplained. For V, J and clone size, that table is used; D and trimming come from the DNA. The sample yields about 180,000 clones; about 90% were counted once. In total, the top ten clones hold 11% of the sample.

Concerning this clone itself: The target of this receptor is not known. Base qualities are not at hand, and no much larger clone is one base apart.

Per the publication, the time point label means: about 28 days (+/-7) after the second vaccine dose. Because spike-specific TCR depth and breadth did not differ between the two schedules, AZD1222 recipients who got a second dose at roughly 4 weeks were pooled with those who got a second dose at roughly 12 weeks. Samples from vaccinated people were obtained from the UK trials COV001 and COV002, which included a single-blind randomized controlled phase 2/3 trial of AZD1222 (ChAdOx1 nCoV-19) in healthy adults. Trial participant PBMC samples were collected at day 0 and day 28 after the second dose for TCRbeta chain sequencing.

In this chain, TRBV29-1 is recombined with TRBJ2-3, with the D gene uncertain. The clonotype originates from an adult who received the AZD1222 COVID-19 vaccine. Sequenced material: peripheral blood, taken 28 days after the second AZD1222 dose. The CDR3 reads as follows: CSVFSGNTQYF. In nucleotides, the sequence is TGCAGCGTCTTTAGTGGGAATACGCAGTATTTT.